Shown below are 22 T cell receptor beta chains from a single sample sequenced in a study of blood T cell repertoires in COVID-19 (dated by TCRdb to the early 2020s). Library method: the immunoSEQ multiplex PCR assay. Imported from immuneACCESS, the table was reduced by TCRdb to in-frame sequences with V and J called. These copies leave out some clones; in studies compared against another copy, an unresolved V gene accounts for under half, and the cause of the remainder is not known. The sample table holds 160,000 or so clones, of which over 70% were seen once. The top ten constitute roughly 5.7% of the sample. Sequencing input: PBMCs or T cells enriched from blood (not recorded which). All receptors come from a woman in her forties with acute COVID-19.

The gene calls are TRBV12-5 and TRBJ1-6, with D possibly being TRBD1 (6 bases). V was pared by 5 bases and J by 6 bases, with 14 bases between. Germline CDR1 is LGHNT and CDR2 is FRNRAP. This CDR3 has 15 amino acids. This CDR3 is CASGPTQGPNSPLHF. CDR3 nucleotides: TGTGCTAGTGGTCCTACTCAGGGGCCTAATTCACCCCTCCACTTT.

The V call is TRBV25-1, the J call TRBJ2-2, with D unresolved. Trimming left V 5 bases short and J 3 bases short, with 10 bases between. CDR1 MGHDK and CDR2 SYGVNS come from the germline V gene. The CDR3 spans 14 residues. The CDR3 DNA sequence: TGTGCCAGCAGTCATGCCACACACACCGGGGAGCTGTTTTTT. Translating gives CASSHATHTGELFF.

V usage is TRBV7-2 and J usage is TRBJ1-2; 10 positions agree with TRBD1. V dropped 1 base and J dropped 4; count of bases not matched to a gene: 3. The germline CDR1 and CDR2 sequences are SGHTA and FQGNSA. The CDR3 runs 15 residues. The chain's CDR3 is CASSLGGTGVYGYTF. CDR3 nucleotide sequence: TGTGCCAGCAGCTTAGGAGGGACAGGGGTCTATGGCTACACCTTC.

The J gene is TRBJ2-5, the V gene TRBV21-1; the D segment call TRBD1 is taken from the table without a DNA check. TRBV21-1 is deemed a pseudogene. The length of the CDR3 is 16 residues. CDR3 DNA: TGTGCCAGCAGCACAGACGACAGGGTAGGAGGTGAGACCCAGTACTTC. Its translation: CASSTDDRVGGETQYF.

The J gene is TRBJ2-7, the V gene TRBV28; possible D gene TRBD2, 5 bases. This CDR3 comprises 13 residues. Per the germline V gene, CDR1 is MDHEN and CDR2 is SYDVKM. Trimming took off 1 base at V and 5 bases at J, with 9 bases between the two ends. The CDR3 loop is CASSLSGINEQYV. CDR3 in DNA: TGTGCCAGCAGTTTATCGGGGATCAACGAGCAGTACGTC.

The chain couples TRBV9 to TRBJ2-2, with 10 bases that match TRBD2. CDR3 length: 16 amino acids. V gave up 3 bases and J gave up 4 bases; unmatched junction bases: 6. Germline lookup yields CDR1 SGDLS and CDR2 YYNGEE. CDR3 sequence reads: CASSEEGLASTGELFF. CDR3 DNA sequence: TGTGCCAGCAGCGAAGAGGGACTAGCGAGCACCGGGGAGCTGTTTTTT. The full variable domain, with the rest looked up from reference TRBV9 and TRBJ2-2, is DSGVTQTPKHLITATGQRVTLRCSPRSGDLSVYWYQQSLDQGLQFLIQYYNGEERAKGNILERFSAQQFPDLHSELNLSSLELGDSALYFCASSEEGLASTGELFFGEGSRLTVL.

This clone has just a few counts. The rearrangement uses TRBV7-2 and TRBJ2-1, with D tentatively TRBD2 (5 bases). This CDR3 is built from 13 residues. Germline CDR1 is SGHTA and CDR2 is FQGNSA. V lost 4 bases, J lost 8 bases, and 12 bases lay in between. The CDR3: CASSSGGRDEQFF. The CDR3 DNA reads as TGTGCCAGCAGCTCGGGCGGGCGGGATGAGCAGTTCTTC.

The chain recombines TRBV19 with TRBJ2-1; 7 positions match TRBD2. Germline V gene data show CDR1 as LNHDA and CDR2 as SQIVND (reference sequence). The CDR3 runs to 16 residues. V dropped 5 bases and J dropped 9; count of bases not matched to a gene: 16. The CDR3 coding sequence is TGTGCCAGTAGTCTGGCTAGCGGTTATCCTGGGAGTGAGCAGTTCTTC. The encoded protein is CASSLASGYPGSEQFF.

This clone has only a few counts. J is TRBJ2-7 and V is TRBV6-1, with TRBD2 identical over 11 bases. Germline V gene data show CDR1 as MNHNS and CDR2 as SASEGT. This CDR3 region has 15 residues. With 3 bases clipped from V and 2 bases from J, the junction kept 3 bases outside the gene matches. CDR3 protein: CASSDRLAGTYEQYF. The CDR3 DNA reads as TGTGCCAGCAGTGACCGACTAGCGGGGACCTACGAGCAGTACTTC.

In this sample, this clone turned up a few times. This CDR3 reads CASSRWQGALVTDTQYF. The CDR3 DNA reads as TGTGCCAGCAGTCGGTGGCAGGGGGCTCTTGTAACAGATACGCAGTATTTT. The chain uses TRBV27 and TRBJ2-3, with TRBD1 matching 8 bases. V shed 5 bases and J 3 bases; nucleotides not matched to a gene: 13. Germline V CDR1 and CDR2: MNHEY, SMNVEV (reference sequence). The CDR3 extends over 17 amino acids.

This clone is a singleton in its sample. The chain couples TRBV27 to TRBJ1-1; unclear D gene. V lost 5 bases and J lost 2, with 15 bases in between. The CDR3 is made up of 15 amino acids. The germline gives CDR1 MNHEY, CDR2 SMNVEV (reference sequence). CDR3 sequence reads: CASSPLYEGNTEAFF. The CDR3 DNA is TGTGCCAGCAGTCCCCTTTATGAGGGAAACACTGAAGCTTTCTTT.

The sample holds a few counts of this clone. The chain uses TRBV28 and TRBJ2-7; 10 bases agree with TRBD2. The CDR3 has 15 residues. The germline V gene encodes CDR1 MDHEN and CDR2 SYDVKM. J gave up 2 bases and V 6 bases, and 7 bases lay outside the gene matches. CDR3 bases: TGTGCCAGCAGCCCTAGCGGGGGAGTCACCTACGAGCAGTACGTC. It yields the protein CASSPSGGVTYEQYV.

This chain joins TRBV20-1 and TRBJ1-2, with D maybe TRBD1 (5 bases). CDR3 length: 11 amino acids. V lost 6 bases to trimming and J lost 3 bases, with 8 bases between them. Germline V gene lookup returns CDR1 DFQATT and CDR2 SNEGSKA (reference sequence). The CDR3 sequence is CSAGHHYGYTF. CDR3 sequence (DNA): TGCAGTGCCGGACACCACTATGGCTACACCTTC.

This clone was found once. The CDR3, as DNA: TGTGCCAGCAGCTTAGGAGCGGGAGGTAACAATGAGCAGTTCTTC. The encoded protein is CASSLGAGGNNEQFF. This sequence joins TRBV7-9 and TRBJ2-1, with 9 positions matching TRBD2. V trimming: 1 base; J trimming: 5 bases; junction bases outside the gene matches: 3. This CDR3 is 15 amino acids long. Germline V gene data show CDR1 as SEHNR and CDR2 as FQNEAQ (reference sequence).

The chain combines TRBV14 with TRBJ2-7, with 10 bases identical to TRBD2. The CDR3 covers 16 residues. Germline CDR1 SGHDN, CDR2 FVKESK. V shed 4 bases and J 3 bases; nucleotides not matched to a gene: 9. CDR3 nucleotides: TGTGCCAGCAGCCTAGTACCAGCGGGAGGGGGCTACGAGCAGTACTTC. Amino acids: CASSLVPAGGGYEQYF.

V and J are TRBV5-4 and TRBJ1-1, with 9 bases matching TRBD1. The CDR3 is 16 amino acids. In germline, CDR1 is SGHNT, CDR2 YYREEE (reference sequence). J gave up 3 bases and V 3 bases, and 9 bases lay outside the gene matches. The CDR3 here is CASSSKQGARDTEAFF. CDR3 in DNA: TGTGCCAGCAGCTCGAAACAGGGGGCGCGGGACACTGAAGCTTTCTTT.

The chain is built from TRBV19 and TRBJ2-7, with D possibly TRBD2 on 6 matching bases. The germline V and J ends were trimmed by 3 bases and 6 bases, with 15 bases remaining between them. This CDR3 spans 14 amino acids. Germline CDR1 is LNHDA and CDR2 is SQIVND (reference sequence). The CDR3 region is CASSIGGNSAEQYF. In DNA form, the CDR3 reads TGTGCCAGTAGTATTGGGGGGAACTCTGCCGAGCAGTACTTC. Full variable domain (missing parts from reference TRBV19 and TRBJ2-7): DGGITQSPKYLFRKEGQNVTLSCEQNLNHDAMYWYRQDPGQGLRLIYYSQIVNDFQKGDIAEGYSVSREKKESFPLTVTSAQKNPTAFYLCASSIGGNSAEQYFGPGTRLTVT.

The CDR3 protein is CASSLGPDRGYGYTF. The CDR3 DNA sequence: TGTGCCAGCAGCTTGGGGCCGGACAGGGGATATGGCTACACCTTC. J is TRBJ1-2 and V is TRBV5-4; 9 bases agree with TRBD1. There are 15 residues in the CDR3. V shed 0 bases, J shed 5 bases, and the junction held 5 bases outside the gene matches. Per the germline V gene, CDR1 is SGHNT and CDR2 is YYREEE (reference sequence).

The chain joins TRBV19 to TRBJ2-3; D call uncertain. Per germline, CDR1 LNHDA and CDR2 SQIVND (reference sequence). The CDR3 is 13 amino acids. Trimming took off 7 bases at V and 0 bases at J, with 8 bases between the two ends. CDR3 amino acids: CASKLTSTDTQYF. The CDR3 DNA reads TGTGCCAGTAAACTTACTAGCACAGATACGCAGTATTTT.

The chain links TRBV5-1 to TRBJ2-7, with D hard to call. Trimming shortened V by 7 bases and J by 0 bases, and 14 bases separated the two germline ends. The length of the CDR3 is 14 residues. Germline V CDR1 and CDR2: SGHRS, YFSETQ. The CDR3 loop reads CASRGSLDSYEQYF. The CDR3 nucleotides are TGCGCCAGCCGAGGCAGCTTGGACTCCTACGAGCAGTACTTC.

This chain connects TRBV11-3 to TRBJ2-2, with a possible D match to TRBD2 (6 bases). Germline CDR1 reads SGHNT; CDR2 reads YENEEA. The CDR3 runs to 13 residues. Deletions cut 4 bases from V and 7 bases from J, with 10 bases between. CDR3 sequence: CASSSVGGGELFF. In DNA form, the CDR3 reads TGTGCCAGCAGCTCCGTGGGGGGCGGGGAGCTGTTTTTT. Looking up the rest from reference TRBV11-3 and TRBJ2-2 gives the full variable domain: EAGVVQSPRYKIIEKKQPVAFWCNPISGHNTLYWYLQNLGQGPELLIRYENEEAVDDSQLPKDRFSAERLKGVDSTLKIQPAELGDSAVYLCASSSVGGGELFFGEGSRLTVL.

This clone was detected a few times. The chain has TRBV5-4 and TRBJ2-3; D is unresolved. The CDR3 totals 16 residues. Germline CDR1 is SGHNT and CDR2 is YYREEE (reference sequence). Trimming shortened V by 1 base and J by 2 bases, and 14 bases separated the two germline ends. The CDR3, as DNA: TGTGCCAGCAGCTTGCTAAACTCTTCCCCCACAGATACGCAGTATTTT. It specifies CASSLLNSSPTDTQYF.